Presented here are 10 T cell receptor beta chains from one specimen sequenced in a study of T cell repertoires in cytomegalovirus infection. One entry per CDR3 protein, called by TCRdb with MiXCR from the reads. The profile shows around 260,000 distinct CDR3 sequences, 9.1% of them singletons. The sample comprised PBMCs. These receptors all come from a human donor in good health (CMV status not recorded). Some clones in this sample may be carry-over from other donors' samples.

Many counts were recorded for this clonotype. This sequence joins TRBV7-2 and TRBJ2-7, with 11 positions matching TRBD1. The CDR3 runs 16 residues. In germline, CDR1 is SGHTA, CDR2 FQGNSA. V was pared by 6 bases and J by 6 bases, with 13 bases of the junction left unmatched. The CDR3 loop reads CASRQGSGTGGSEQYF. CDR3 nucleotides: TGTGCCAGCAGACAAGGGAGCGGGACAGGGGGGTCCGAGCAGTACTTC.

This clonotype was observed at least ten times. The chain employs TRBV7-2 and TRBJ1-3, with 8 bases identical to TRBD1. With 2 bases clipped from V and 4 bases from J, the junction kept 4 bases outside the gene matches. CDR3 length: 15 amino acids. Per the germline V gene, CDR1 is SGHTA and CDR2 is FQGNSA. DNA for the CDR3: TGTGCCAGCAGCTTAACCAGGACAGGGGGAAACACCATATATTTT. Its translation is CASSLTRTGGNTIYF. Supplemented by reference TRBV7-2 and TRBJ1-3, the full variable domain reads GAGVSQSPSNKVTEKGKDVELRCDPISGHTALYWYRQSLGQGLEFLIYFQGNSAPDKSGLPSDRFSAERTGGSVSTLTIQRTQQEDSAVYLCASSLTRTGGNTIYFGEGSWLTVV.

This clonotype was seen ten or more times. The gene calls are TRBV12-3 or TRBV12-4 and TRBJ2-1; unclear D gene. The ends were cut back, 3 bases at V and 4 bases at J, with 10 bases in the middle. The length of the CDR3 is 14 residues. In nucleotides, the CDR3 is TGTGCCAGCAGTTTCCTACAGCAGTACAATGAGCAGTTCTTC. Translation: CASSFLQQYNEQFF.

This clonotype was observed many times. The rearrangement links TRBV7-2 to TRBJ1-1; D perhaps matches TRBD1 (6 bases). V was shortened by 5 bases and J by 0 bases, with 10 bases between the two germline ends. This CDR3 is built from 14 residues. From germline, CDR1 is SGHTA and CDR2 FQGNSA. The CDR3 region has the DNA TGTGCCAGCAGCCGGGACATGATGAACACTGAAGCTTTCTTT. This encodes CASSRDMMNTEAFF. The full variable domain, in which reference TRBV7-2 and TRBJ1-1 provide the parts outside the CDR3, is GAGVSQSPSNKVTEKGKDVELRCDPISGHTALYWYRQSLGQGLEFLIYFQGNSAPDKSGLPSDRFSAERTGGSVSTLTIQRTQQEDSAVYLCASSRDMMNTEAFFGQGTRLTVV.

This clonotype was counted many times. The gene calls are TRBV7-2 and TRBJ2-1; 8 bases fit TRBD2. CDR1 SGHTA and CDR2 FQGNSA come from the germline V gene. The CDR3 consists of 15 residues. V dropped 5 bases and J dropped 9; count of bases not matched to a gene: 12. CDR3 protein: CASSLNPAGAGEQFF. The CDR3, as DNA: TGTGCCAGCAGCCTCAATCCAGCGGGAGCGGGTGAGCAGTTCTTC.

This clonotype was counted many times. V usage is TRBV6-2 or TRBV6-3 and J usage is TRBJ2-1; 10 nucleotides agree with TRBD2. The germline V gene encodes CDR1 MNHEY and CDR2 SVGEGT. The trim removed 0 bases at V and 4 bases at J, leaving 3 bases unmatched. The CDR3 consists of 16 residues. The CDR3 DNA reads as TGTGCCAGCAGTTACTCGGGTAGCGGGAGGTACAATGAGCAGTTCTTC. Protein product: CASSYSGSGRYNEQFF.

Many counts were recorded for this clonotype. The chain uses TRBV7-9 and TRBJ1-6; perhaps TRBD1 as D (5 bases). The CDR3 contains 16 residues. CDR1 SEHNR and CDR2 FQNEAQ come from the germline V gene (reference sequence). V gave up 5 bases and J gave up 2 bases, with 13 bases separating them. CDR3 loop: CASSAFGAAYNSPLHF. The CDR3 DNA reads as TGTGCCAGCAGCGCATTCGGGGCAGCCTATAATTCACCCCTCCACTTT.

This clonotype was seen more than once but under ten times. The chain joins TRBV19 to TRBJ2-7; 7 positions agree with TRBD1. Germline loops: CDR1 LNHDA, CDR2 SQIVND (reference sequence). The CDR3 covers 13 residues. The junction had 9 bases not matched to a gene; V was cut back by 8 bases and J by 5 bases. The CDR3 spells CASGRGGQNEQYF. The CDR3 nucleotides are TGTGCCAGTGGACGAGGGGGCCAGAACGAGCAGTACTTC.

The sample holds many counts of this clonotype. The V and J genes are TRBV20-1 and TRBJ2-1; TRBD1 matches at 7 bases. This CDR3 region has 13 residues. Per the germline V gene, CDR1 is DFQATT and CDR2 is SNEGSKA (reference sequence). J was trimmed by 7 bases and V by 4 bases; bases with no gene match: 7. Written as DNA, the CDR3 is TGCAGTGCTACTAGACAGGGTCCGAATGAGCAGTTCTTC. It specifies CSATRQGPNEQFF.

The rearrangement uses TRBV7-9 and TRBJ2-5; D unclear. The CDR3 runs 15 residues. The ends were cut back, 5 bases at V and 5 bases at J, with 18 bases in the middle. Germline V gene sequence: CDR1 SEHNR, CDR2 FQNEAQ (reference sequence). As DNA, the CDR3 is TGTGCCAGCAGCACCCGACCGCCCTTGGGGGAGACCCAGTACTTC. It is translated as CASSTRPPLGETQYF. Complete variable domain (other parts from reference TRBV7-9 and TRBJ2-5): DTGVSQNPRHKITKRGQNVTFRCDPISEHNRLYWYRQTLGQGPEFLTYFQNEAQLEKSRLLSDRFSAERPKGSFSTLEIQRTEQGDSAMYLCASSTRPPLGETQYFGPGTRLLVL.